This TCR beta chain was captured in a study of blood T cells in healthy people across ages. Study-wide results and caveats: Leaving the PBMCs unsorted stopped any conclusive comparison of naive versus antigen-experienced cells.

The CDR3 is made up of 16 amino acids. The germline V gene has CDR1 SGHKS and CDR2 YYEKEE (reference sequence). A note on this clonotype: Its antigen is unidentified.

A J-beta primer mix and a sample-barcoded 5' primer were used in a second PCR of roughly 7 to 12 cycles. Every molecule of cDNA carried a tag from a template-switch adaptor with 12 random nucleotides. Sequencing of every sample gave 2.5 million or more CDR3-containing paired-end reads. TCRdb used MiXCR to reprocess the 5' RACE reads, holding one entry per CDR3 protein. The sample lists over 600,000 distinct CDR3 sequences, 56% occurring once. The chain recombines TRBV5-5 with TRBJ2-4; D is perhaps TRBD1 (6 bases). The better agreement between TRBJ2-7 and the DNA end casts doubt on the J call. The source material was blood. The TCR originated in a man aged 35 to 55 in good health. The chain's CDR3 is CASRLRGGGDILEQYF. CDR3 DNA sequence: TGTGCCAGCAGACTCAGGGGTGGGGGAGACATACTCGAGCAGTACTTC.